This T cell receptor beta chain was sequenced in a study of shared clonotypes between healthy human individuals. Overall study: Ranging from 18 to 49 in age, donors were two women and a few men.

Some clones are missing from TCRdb's copy, which holds only in-frame ones; the method was immunoSEQ multiplex PCR. The sample shows approximately 1.4 million clones, 98% of them seen only once. For this clone: Its antigen is still unknown.

Study-wide findings and caveats: Sampling covered blood only; tissue repertoires likely differ.

The CDR3 runs to 13 residues. Between the trimmed V and J ends, which lost 0 bases and 8 bases, there was a span of 9 bases. Per germline, CDR1 SGHKS and CDR2 YYEKEE (reference sequence). This TCR was sampled from a man aged 30 to 39 in good health. Material for sequencing was naive CD4+ T cells sorted from blood. Noted subset: CD45RA+ positively selected. The V gene is TRBV5-5, the J gene TRBJ1-5; D not certain. Written as DNA, the CDR3 is TGTGCCAGCAGCTTGGAGGGTATTGAGCCCCAGCATTTT. Its protein product is CASSLEGIEPQHF.